These T cell receptor beta chains were read from a single sample in a study of CD8 T cells in ankylosing spondylitis. TCRdb re-called the 5' RACE reads through MiXCR, storing one row per CDR3 protein. Seen here are about 460,000 distinct CDR3 sequences, over 4% observed once, and the top ten hold around 3.4%. Specimen: blood, either unsorted or a sorted T cell fraction (not recorded which). These TCRs come from a male donor with ankylosing spondylitis. Both conserved end residues are part of each CDR3. D genes are given only for firm matches. Clone size is shown for a subset of rows, as once, few, many or a class of expanded clone.

size: many; J: TRBJ1-1; V: TRBV29-1; D: TRBD1; DNA: TGCAGCCTTAGACAGGGCTCAGGCACTGAAGCTTTCTTT; CDR3: CSLRQGSGTEAFF
size: many; J: TRBJ2-7; V: TRBV9; D: TRBD1; DNA: TGTGCCAGCAGCGACCGGGACAGCTCCTACGAGCAGTACTTC; CDR3: CASSDRDSSYEQYF
size: many; J: TRBJ1-3; V: TRBV6-1; D: .; DNA: TGTGCCAGCAGCGTTACCGGACATCCTGCTCGAAACACCATATATTTT; CDR3: CASSVTGHPARNTIYF
size: many; J: TRBJ1-6; V: TRBV27; D: .; DNA: TGTGCCAGCAGTTTTGGCGGTTTTTCGCCCCTCCACTTT; CDR3: CASSFGGFSPLHF
size: many; J: TRBJ2-5; V: TRBV6-5; D: .; DNA: TGTGCCAGCAGTTGGCGGTCGGCGGGAGAGACCCAGTACTTC; CDR3: CASSWRSAGETQYF
size: many; J: TRBJ1-1; V: TRBV20-1; D: .; DNA: TGCAGTGTCCTCGCTCCTCCGAACACTGAAGCTTTCTTT; CDR3: CSVLAPPNTEAFF
size: many; J: TRBJ2-7; V: TRBV27; D: .; DNA: TGTGCCAGCATGGGCAGCTCCTACGAGCAGTACTTC; CDR3: CASMGSSYEQYF
size: many; J: TRBJ2-2; V: TRBV5-8; D: .; DNA: TGTGCCAGCAGCTTGGGGCGGGGCGTCAACACCGGGGAGCTGTTTTTT; CDR3: CASSLGRGVNTGELFF
size: many; J: TRBJ2-1; V: TRBV20-1; D: TRBD2; DNA: TGCAGTGCTCATGGCCAGAGCGGGAGTTTGCTTGGTGAGCAGTTCTTC; CDR3: CSAHGQSGSLLGEQFF
size: many; J: TRBJ2-4; V: TRBV5-5; D: .; DNA: TGTGCCAGCGGCTTGGGACTTGCAATAGAAAACATTCAGTACTTC; CDR3: CASGLGLAIENIQYF
size: .; J: TRBJ2-7; V: TRBV11-2; D: .; DNA: TGTGCCAGCAGCCCCCTTTCCCCCGGGGGCCTTTATACCTACGAGCAGTACTTC; CDR3: CASSPLSPGGLYTYEQYF
size: many; J: TRBJ2-3; V: TRBV11-2; D: .; DNA: TGTGCCAGCAGCTGGGCCCTCGGAGATACGCAGTATTTT; CDR3: CASSWALGDTQYF
size: many; J: TRBJ2-3; V: TRBV20-1; D: .; DNA: TGCAGTGCTAGGCCGGGATCGGGGACGCAGTATTTT; CDR3: CSARPGSGTQYF
size: many; J: TRBJ2-7; V: TRBV12-3/TRBV12-4; D: TRBD2; DNA: TGTGCCAGCAGTTCACGGGCTAGCGGGTCCTACGAGCAGTACTTC; CDR3: CASSSRASGSYEQYF
size: many; J: TRBJ2-7; V: TRBV7-2; D: .; DNA: TGTGCCAGCAGCTTTAACGGGAACTACGAGCAGTACTTC; CDR3: CASSFNGNYEQYF
size: .; J: TRBJ2-3; V: TRBV5-5; D: .; DNA: TGTGCCAGCAGCTTAACGGTGACCTTACGTGATACGCAGTATTTT; CDR3: CASSLTVTLRDTQYF
size: many; J: TRBJ1-5; V: TRBV20-1; D: .; DNA: TGCAGTGCTCCGGACCCCATTAGCAATCAGCCCCAGCATTTT; CDR3: CSAPDPISNQPQHF
size: many; J: TRBJ1-1; V: TRBV5-1; D: .; DNA: TGCGCCAGCAGCTTGTCCGGGGGGTGGGACACTGAAGCTTTCTTT; CDR3: CASSLSGGWDTEAFF
size: many; J: TRBJ2-1; V: TRBV5-1; D: .; DNA: TGCGCCAGCACACCCGGGAACGGTATGTCCTACAATGAGCAGTTCTTC; CDR3: CASTPGNGMSYNEQFF
size: many; J: TRBJ2-5; V: TRBV5-1; D: .; DNA: TGCGCCAGCAGCTTGGGTGACAGGTCCATCGGGGAGACCCAGTACTTC; CDR3: CASSLGDRSIGETQYF